This TCR beta chain was identified during a study of human T cells and chemical hapten exposure. Study at large: Patients had diphenylcyclopropenone applied to the scalp weekly throughout the roughly 23-week study. DPC at 0.01% went onto the upper back in patch tests, read at 6 days.

There are many counts of this clonotype. The CDR3 covers 14 residues. V lost 5 bases to trimming and J lost 6 bases, with 20 bases between them. The germline gives CDR1 SQVTM, CDR2 ANQGSEA. Individual cDNA molecules had unique molecular identifiers attached to them by the library. Original processing methods: A typical sample had 75,000 to 100,000 TCRs, with roughly 23,224 to 700,000 overall. TCRdb used MiXCR to reprocess the RACE reads, holding one entry per CDR3 protein. The V and J calls were determined by TCRdb, not by the authors. This repertoire shows approximately 32,000 distinct CDR3 sequences, 9.5% to 15% found once; its top ten account for less than 2.5%. Time point given: pre-sensitization, week 0. The treatment denotes: therapeutic diphenylcyclopropenone sensitization with weekly scalp DPC. Whole blood that had not been fractionated was the source of extracted total RNA.

The rearrangement links TRBV29-1 to TRBJ2-7, with a tentative D call TRBD1 (6 bases). The source was whole blood, collected in connection with sensitization to the hapten diphenylcyclopropenone (DPC). The receptor comes from a woman aged 40 to 55 with alopecia areata. Some clones in this sample may be carry-over from other donors' samples. The CDR3 DNA sequence: TGCAGCGTTAGGCCGCGACAGGACTCGTCCGAGCAGTACTTC. This codes for CSVRPRQDSSEQYF.